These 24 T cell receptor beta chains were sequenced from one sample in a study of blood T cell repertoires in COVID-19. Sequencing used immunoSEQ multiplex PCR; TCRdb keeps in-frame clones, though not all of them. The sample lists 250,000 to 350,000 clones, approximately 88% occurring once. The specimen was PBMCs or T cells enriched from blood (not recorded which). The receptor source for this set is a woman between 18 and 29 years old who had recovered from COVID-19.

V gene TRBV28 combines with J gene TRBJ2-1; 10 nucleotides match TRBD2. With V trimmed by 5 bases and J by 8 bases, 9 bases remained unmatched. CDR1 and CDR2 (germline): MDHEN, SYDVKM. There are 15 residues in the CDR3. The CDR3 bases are TGTGCCAGCAGTCGGGAGCGGGAGGGTGGCGATGAGCAGTTCTTC. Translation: CASSREREGGDEQFF.

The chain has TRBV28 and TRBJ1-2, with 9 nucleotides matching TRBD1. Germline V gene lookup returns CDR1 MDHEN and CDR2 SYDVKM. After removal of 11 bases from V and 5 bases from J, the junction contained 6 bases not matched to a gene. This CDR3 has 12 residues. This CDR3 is CAGGDRVYGYTF. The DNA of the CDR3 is TGTGCCGGAGGGGACAGGGTTTATGGCTACACCTTC.

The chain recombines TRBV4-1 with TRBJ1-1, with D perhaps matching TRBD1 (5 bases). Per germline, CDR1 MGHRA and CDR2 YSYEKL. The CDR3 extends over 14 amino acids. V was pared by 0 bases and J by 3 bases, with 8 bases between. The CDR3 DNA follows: TGCGCCAGCAGCCAAGACAGGGCAGACACTGAAGCTTTCTTT. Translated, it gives CASSQDRADTEAFF.

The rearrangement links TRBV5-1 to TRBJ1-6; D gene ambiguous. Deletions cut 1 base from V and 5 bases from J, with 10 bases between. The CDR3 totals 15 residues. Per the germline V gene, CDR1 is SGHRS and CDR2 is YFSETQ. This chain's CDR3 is CASSLNTVDNSPLHF. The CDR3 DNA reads TGCGCCAGCAGCTTGAATACAGTTGATAATTCACCCCTCCACTTT.

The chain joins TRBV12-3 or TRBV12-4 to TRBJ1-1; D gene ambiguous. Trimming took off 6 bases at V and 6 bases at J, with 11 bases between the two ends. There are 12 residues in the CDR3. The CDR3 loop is CASSPRWAEAFF. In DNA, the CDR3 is TGTGCCAGCAGCCCGAGGTGGGCTGAAGCTTTCTTT.

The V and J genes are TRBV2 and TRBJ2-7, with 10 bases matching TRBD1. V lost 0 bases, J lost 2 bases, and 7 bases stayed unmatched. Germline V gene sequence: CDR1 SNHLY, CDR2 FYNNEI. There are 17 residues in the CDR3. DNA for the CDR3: TGTGCCAGCAGTGAAGCGGGACAGGGGTCCCACACCTACGAGCAGTACTTC. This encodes CASSEAGQGSHTYEQYF.

CDR3 sequence reads: CASSETSGGTGELFF. The CDR3 nucleotides read TGTGCCAGCAGCGAGACTAGCGGAGGTACCGGGGAGCTGTTTTTT. The chain links TRBV2 to TRBJ2-2; 9 bases agree with TRBD2. The germline V gene has CDR1 SNHLY and CDR2 FYNNEI. The CDR3 length is 15 residues. V was clipped by 6 bases and J by 5 bases; unmatched bases: 7.

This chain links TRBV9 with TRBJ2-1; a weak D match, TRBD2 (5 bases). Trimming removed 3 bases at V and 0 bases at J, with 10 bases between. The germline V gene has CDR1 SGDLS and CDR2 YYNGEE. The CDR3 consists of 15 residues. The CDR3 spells CASSGSGSSYNEQFF. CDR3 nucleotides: TGTGCCAGCAGCGGGAGCGGAAGCTCCTACAATGAGCAGTTCTTC.

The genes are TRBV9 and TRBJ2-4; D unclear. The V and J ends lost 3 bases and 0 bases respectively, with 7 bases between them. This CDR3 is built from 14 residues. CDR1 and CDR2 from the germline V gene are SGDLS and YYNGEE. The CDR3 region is CASSGDLAKNIQYF. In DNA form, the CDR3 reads TGTGCCAGCAGCGGAGACTTAGCCAAAAACATTCAGTACTTC.

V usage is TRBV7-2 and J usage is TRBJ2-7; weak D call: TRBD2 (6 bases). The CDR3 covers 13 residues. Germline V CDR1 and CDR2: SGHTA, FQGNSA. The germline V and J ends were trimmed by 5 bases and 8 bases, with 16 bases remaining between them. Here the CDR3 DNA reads TGTGCCAGCAGCCTAGAGACTAGAAGGAAGCAGTACTTC. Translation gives CASSLETRRKQYF. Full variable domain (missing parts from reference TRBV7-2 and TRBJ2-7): GAGVSQSPSNKVTEKGKDVELRCDPISGHTALYWYRQSLGQGLEFLIYFQGNSAPDKSGLPSDRFSAERTGGSVSTLTIQRTQQEDSAVYLCASSLETRRKQYFGPGTRLTVT.

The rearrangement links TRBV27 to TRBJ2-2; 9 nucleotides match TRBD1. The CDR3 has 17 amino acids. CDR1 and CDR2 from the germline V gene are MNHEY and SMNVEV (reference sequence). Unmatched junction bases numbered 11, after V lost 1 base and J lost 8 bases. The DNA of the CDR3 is TGTGCCAGCAGTTTATGGGGAGACAGGGGGGGGATGGGGGAGCTGTTTTTT. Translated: CASSLWGDRGGMGELFF.

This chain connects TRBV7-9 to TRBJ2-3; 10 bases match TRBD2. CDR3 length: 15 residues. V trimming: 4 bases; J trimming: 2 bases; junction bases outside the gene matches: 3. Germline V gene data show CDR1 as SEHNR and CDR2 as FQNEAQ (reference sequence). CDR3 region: CASSYSGRNTDTQYF. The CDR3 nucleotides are TGTGCCAGCAGCTATAGCGGGAGGAACACAGATACGCAGTATTTT.

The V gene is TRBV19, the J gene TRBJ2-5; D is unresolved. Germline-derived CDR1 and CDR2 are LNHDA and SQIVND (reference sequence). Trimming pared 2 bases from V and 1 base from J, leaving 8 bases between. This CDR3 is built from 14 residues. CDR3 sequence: CASSILSGQETQYF. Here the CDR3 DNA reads TGTGCCAGTAGTATACTCTCCGGCCAAGAGACCCAGTACTTC. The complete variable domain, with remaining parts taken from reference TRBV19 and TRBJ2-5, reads DGGITQSPKYLFRKEGQNVTLSCEQNLNHDAMYWYRQDPGQGLRLIYYSQIVNDFQKGDIAEGYSVSREKKESFPLTVTSAQKNPTAFYLCASSILSGQETQYFGPGTRLLVL.

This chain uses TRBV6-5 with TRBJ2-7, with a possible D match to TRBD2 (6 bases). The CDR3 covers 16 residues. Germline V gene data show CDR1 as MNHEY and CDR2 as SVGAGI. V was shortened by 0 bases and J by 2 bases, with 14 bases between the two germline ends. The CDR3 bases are TGTGCCAGCAGTTACTCGAGCGGGCGGCCAACCTACGAGCAGTACTTC. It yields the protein CASSYSSGRPTYEQYF.

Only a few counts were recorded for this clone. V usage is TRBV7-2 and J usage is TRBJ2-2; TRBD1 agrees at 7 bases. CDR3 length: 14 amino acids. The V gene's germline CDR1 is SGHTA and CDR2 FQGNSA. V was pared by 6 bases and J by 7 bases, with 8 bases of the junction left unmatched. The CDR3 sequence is CASRPTGAVGELFF. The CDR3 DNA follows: TGTGCCAGCAGACCTACAGGGGCGGTCGGGGAGCTGTTTTTT.

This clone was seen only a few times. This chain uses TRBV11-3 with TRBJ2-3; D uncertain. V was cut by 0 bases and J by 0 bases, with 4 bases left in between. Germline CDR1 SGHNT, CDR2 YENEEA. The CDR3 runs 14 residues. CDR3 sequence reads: CASSLDRSTDTQYF. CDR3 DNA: TGTGCCAGCAGCTTAGATCGTAGCACAGATACGCAGTATTTT. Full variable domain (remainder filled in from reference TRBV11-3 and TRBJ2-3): EAGVVQSPRYKIIEKKQPVAFWCNPISGHNTLYWYLQNLGQGPELLIRYENEEAVDDSQLPKDRFSAERLKGVDSTLKIQPAELGDSAVYLCASSLDRSTDTQYFGPGTRLTVL.

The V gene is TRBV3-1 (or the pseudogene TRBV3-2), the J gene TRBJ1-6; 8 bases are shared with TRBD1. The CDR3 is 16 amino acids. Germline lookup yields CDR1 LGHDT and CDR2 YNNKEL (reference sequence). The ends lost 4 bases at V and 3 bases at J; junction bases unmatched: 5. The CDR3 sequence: CASSLGQGFYNSPLHF. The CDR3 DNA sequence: TGTGCCAGCAGCCTAGGACAGGGATTCTATAATTCACCCCTCCACTTT.

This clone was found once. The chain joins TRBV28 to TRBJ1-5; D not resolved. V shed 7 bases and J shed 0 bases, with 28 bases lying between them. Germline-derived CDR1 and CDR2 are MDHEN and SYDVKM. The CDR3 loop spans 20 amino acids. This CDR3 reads CASKPPDTWAGLISNQPQHF. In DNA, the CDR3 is TGTGCCAGCAAACCTCCGGATACCTGGGCAGGTCTTATTAGCAATCAGCCCCAGCATTTT.

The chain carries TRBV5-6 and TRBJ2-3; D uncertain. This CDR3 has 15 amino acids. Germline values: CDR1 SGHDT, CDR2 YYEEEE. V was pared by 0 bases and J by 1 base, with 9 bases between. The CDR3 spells CASSLVVAGTDTQYF. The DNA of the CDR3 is TGTGCCAGCAGCTTGGTTGTGGCGGGCACAGATACGCAGTATTTT. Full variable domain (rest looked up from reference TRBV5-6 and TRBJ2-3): DAGVTQSPTHLIKTRGQQVTLRCSPKSGHDTVSWYQQALGQGPQFIFQYYEEEERQRGNFPDRFSGHQFPNYSSELNVNALLLGDSALYLCASSLVVAGTDTQYFGPGTRLTVL.

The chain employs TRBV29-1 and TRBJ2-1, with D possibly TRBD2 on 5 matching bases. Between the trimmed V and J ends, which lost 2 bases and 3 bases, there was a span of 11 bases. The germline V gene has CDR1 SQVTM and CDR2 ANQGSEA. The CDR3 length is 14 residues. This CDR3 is CSVELWGDYNEQFF. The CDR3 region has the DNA TGCAGCGTTGAATTGTGGGGAGACTACAATGAGCAGTTCTTC.

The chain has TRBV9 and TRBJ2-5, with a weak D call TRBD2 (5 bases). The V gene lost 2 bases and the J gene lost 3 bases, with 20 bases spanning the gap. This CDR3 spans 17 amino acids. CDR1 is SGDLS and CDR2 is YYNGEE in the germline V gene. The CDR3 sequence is CASSVGDRTYSKETQYF. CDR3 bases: TGTGCCAGCAGCGTGGGAGATCGAACTTACTCAAAAGAGACCCAGTACTTC. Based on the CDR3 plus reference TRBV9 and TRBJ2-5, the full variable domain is DSGVTQTPKHLITATGQRVTLRCSPRSGDLSVYWYQQSLDQGLQFLIQYYNGEERAKGNILERFSAQQFPDLHSELNLSSLELGDSALYFCASSVGDRTYSKETQYFGPGTRLLVL.

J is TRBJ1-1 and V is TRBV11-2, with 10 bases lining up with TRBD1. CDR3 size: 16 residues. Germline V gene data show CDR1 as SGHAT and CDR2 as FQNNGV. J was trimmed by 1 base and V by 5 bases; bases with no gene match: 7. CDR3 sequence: CASSPRTGGGNTEAFF. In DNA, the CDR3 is TGTGCCAGCAGCCCGCGGACAGGGGGTGGGAACACTGAAGCTTTCTTT.

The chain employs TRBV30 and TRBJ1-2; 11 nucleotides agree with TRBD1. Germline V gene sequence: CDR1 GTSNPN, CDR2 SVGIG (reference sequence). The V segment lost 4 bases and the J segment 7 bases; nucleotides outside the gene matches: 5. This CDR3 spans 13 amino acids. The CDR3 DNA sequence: TGTGCCTGGACCTGGACAGGGGGCGGTGGCTACACCTTC. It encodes CAWTWTGGGGYTF.

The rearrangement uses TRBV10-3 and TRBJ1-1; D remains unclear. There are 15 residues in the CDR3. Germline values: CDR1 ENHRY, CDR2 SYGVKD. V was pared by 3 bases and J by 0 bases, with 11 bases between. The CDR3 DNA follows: TGTGCCATCAGTGATAAGCCCGAGCTGAACACTGAAGCTTTCTTT. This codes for CAISDKPELNTEAFF.